The entry below describes one T cell receptor beta chain. Its antigen has not been determined. The input lacks base qualities; no much larger clone sits a single base away. The data are from a study of response to subunit inactivated influenza vaccine (dated by TCRdb to 2016 to 2019). With regard to the full study: The study used deep quantitative T cell receptor repertoire profiling to track responses to a trivalent subunit inactivated influenza vaccine.

The research as a whole found: It was suggested by the authors that each seasonal influenza vaccination may recruit only a limited number of new T cells.

The method behind the library was RT-PCR. Instrument on record: Illumina HiSeq 2500. TCRdb redid the processing of the public reads, applying fastp at Q25 and MiXCR, and retained in-frame beta chains. A single entry per CDR3 protein holds the most common genes and DNA from its merged rows. The sample yields around 540,000 distinct CDR3 sequences; 10% to 15% were counted once. The ten largest clones take up roughly 10% of the sample. The CDR3, from cysteine to phenylalanine, totals 16 residues. Only the CDR3 part of the read is kept: 48 bases, read in frame from the first base. This chain joins TRBV12-2 to TRBJ2-7; TRBD1 is the table's D call, not checked against the DNA. TRBV12-2 is an annotated pseudogene. This receptor was obtained from a man in his fifties or sixties who received an inactivated influenza vaccine. Donor details come from another sample of the same person, matched by shared clones. This specimen was PBMCs from blood, taken on the day of vaccination. The CDR3 reads as follows: CASRLGLRQGSYEQYF. The nucleotide sequence is given as TGTGCAAGTCGCTTAGGCTTGAGACAGGGTTCCTACGAGCAGTACTTC.